These 31 T cell receptor beta chains were all obtained from the same sample, sequenced in a study of shared clonotypes between healthy human individuals. In the naive CD8 group, cells lacked CD45RO and were positively selected for CCR7, so terminally differentiated effector memory CD45RA+ cells were left out. Sequenced by immunoSEQ multiplex PCR; TCRdb stores in-frame clones only, minus some. The table shows millions of clones, with more than 85% occurring only once. Sample: naive CD8+ T cells from PBMCs. The origin of the receptors is a man between 18 and 35 years old in good health. Some clones in this sample may be carry-over from other donors' samples.

This rearrangement joins TRBV6-1 to TRBJ2-7; D gene ambiguous. V dropped 4 bases and J dropped 2 bases, with 15 bases sitting between them. The length of the CDR3 is 15 residues. CDR1 MNHNS and CDR2 SASEGT come from the germline V gene. The CDR3 sequence: CASSVQRRITYEQYF. CDR3 nucleotide sequence: TGTGCCAGCAGTGTGCAACGTAGGATAACCTACGAGCAGTACTTC.

This chain connects TRBV6-6 to TRBJ2-4; the match to TRBD1 covers 7 bases. In germline, CDR1 is MNHNY, CDR2 SVGAGI (reference sequence). Trimming took 6 bases from V and 3 from J; bases not matched to a gene: 8. The CDR3 is made up of 15 amino acids. CDR3 DNA: TGTGCCAGCAGACCTCGAGGGGGCGGCAAAAACATTCAGTACTTC. Its protein is CASRPRGGGKNIQYF.

The chain joins TRBV13 to TRBJ2-7; TRBD1 is a possible D gene (6 bases). The germline gives CDR1 PRHDT, CDR2 FYEKMQ (reference sequence). V was cut by 5 bases and J by 2 bases, with 13 bases left in between. CDR3 length equals 14 residues. The CDR3 is CASSVPGQTYEQYF. As DNA, the CDR3 is TGTGCCAGCAGCGTTCCCGGACAGACCTACGAGCAGTACTTC.

The chain uses TRBV5-6 and TRBJ2-7; 13 positions match TRBD2. In germline, CDR1 is SGHDT, CDR2 YYEEEE. This CDR3 comprises 18 residues. The V segment lost 4 bases and the J segment 2 bases; nucleotides outside the gene matches: 12. CDR3 sequence (DNA): TGTGCCAGCAGCGGCTTTGCGGGGACTAGCGGGGACCCCTACGAGCAGTACTTC. This codes for CASSGFAGTSGDPYEQYF.

This clone was seen once. This rearrangement joins TRBV4-3 to TRBJ1-2; D unresolved. From germline, CDR1 is LGHNA and CDR2 YSLEER. Trimming cost V 1 base and J 4 bases, with 13 bases left between them. This CDR3 is 15 amino acids long. CDR3 sequence (DNA): TGCGCCAGCAGCCAAGGATACTTCCGGGGCTATGGCTACACCTTC. Its protein product is CASSQGYFRGYGYTF.

The chain couples TRBV27 to TRBJ2-2; D uncertain. V was shortened by 4 bases and J by 2 bases, with 8 bases between the two germline ends. Per the germline V gene, CDR1 is MNHEY and CDR2 is SMNVEV (reference sequence). The CDR3 totals 14 residues. The CDR3 coding sequence is TGTGCCAGCAGTTGGACCCTCAACACCGGGGAGCTGTTTTTT. This sequence encodes CASSWTLNTGELFF.

The chain links TRBV6-5 to TRBJ2-2; 9 bases align to TRBD1. V lost 8 bases and J lost 4; bases outside the gene matches: 8. Germline values: CDR1 MNHEY, CDR2 SVGAGI. There are 15 residues in the CDR3. CDR3 nucleotide sequence: TGTGCCAGCGTTCCGGACAGGGGCTTCACCGGGGAGCTGTTTTTT. Translation: CASVPDRGFTGELFF.

The genes are TRBV7-6 and TRBJ2-1; 9 bases are a match to TRBD2. The J segment lost 1 base and the V segment lost 3 bases, leaving 4 bases of the junction unmatched. This CDR3 has 16 residues. CDR1 and CDR2 (germline): SGHVS, FNYEAQ. The CDR3 DNA reads TGTGCCAGCAGCTTTAGTCTAGCGGGATCCTACAATGAGCAGTTCTTC. Its protein product is CASSFSLAGSYNEQFF.

The chain is built from TRBV15 and TRBJ2-1; maybe TRBD1 (5 bases). Germline CDR1 and CDR2: LNHNV and YYDKDF (reference sequence). CDR3 size: 16 residues. Deletions cut 4 bases from V and 4 bases from J, with 17 bases between. The CDR3 sequence is CATSIPWGSPYNEQFF. DNA of the CDR3: TGTGCCACCAGCATCCCTTGGGGCTCTCCATACAATGAGCAGTTCTTC. The whole variable domain, remainder taken from reference TRBV15 and TRBJ2-1, is DAMVIQNPRYQVTQFGKPVTLSCSQTLNHNVMYWYQQKSSQAPKLLFHYYDKDFNNEADTPDNFQSRRPNTSFCFLDIRSPGLGDTAMYLCATSIPWGSPYNEQFFGPGTRLTVL.

This clone was observed a single time. The rearrangement uses TRBV18 and TRBJ2-7, with D perhaps matching TRBD2 (5 bases). Germline V gene data show CDR1 as KGHSH and CDR2 as LQKENI. This CDR3 has 13 amino acids. V lost 3 bases, J lost 5 bases, and 11 bases lay in between. The CDR3 nucleotides are TGTGCCAGCTCACCCTATAGCGATGACGAGCAGTACTTC. It encodes CASSPYSDDEQYF.

The chain employs TRBV7-9 and TRBJ2-3; 10 bases align to TRBD2. Germline CDR1 reads SEHNR; CDR2 reads FQNEAQ (reference sequence). V was pared by 5 bases and J by 6 bases, with 11 bases of the junction left unmatched. This CDR3 is 16 amino acids long. CDR3 coding DNA: TGTGCCAGCAGCCGGACTAGCGGTCTCGACATGGATACGCAGTATTTT. As protein: CASSRTSGLDMDTQYF.

The chain carries TRBV7-9 and TRBJ1-1, with a tentative D call TRBD1 (5 bases). V was cut by 6 bases and J by 0 bases, with 8 bases left in between. The CDR3 loop spans 13 amino acids. CDR1 SEHNR and CDR2 FQNEAQ come from the germline V gene (reference sequence). This CDR3 reads CASRRGVNTEAFF. Here the CDR3 DNA reads TGTGCCAGCAGGCGGGGGGTGAACACTGAAGCTTTCTTT.

With respect to this clone: Other nucleotide sequences in the sample specify the same CDR3. This chain uses TRBV27 with TRBJ2-7; D is possibly TRBD2 (7 bases). The germline V gene encodes CDR1 MNHEY and CDR2 SMNVEV (reference sequence). Between the trimmed V and J ends, which lost 6 bases and 0 bases, there was a span of 9 bases. The CDR3 extends over 13 amino acids. CDR3 in DNA: TGTGCCAGCAGCGCGGGGGCCTCCTACGAGCAGTACTTC. It is translated as CASSAGASYEQYF.

This clone was observed a single time. The chain uses TRBV28 and TRBJ1-4, with TRBD1 identical over 8 bases. Germline V CDR1 and CDR2: MDHEN, SYDVKM. The trim removed 6 bases at V and 7 bases at J, leaving 10 bases unmatched. The CDR3 totals 15 residues. CDR3 in amino acids: CASRPGQGFGEKLFF. The CDR3 DNA sequence: TGTGCCAGCAGACCCGGACAGGGATTCGGTGAAAAACTGTTTTTT.

The rearrangement uses TRBV28 and TRBJ2-2; 7 positions agree with TRBD1. The CDR3 length is 14 residues. Germline V gives CDR1 MDHEN, CDR2 SYDVKM. With 6 bases clipped from V and 9 bases from J, the junction kept 10 bases outside the gene matches. As DNA, the CDR3 is TGTGCCAGCAGGTTGACAGGGAGAGTCTGGGAGCTGTTTTTT. Protein sequence: CASRLTGRVWELFF.

The rearrangement links TRBV28 to TRBJ2-3, with 9 bases aligning to TRBD2. V gave up 6 bases and J gave up 1 base; unmatched junction bases: 8. The CDR3 is 16 amino acids. From germline, CDR1 is MDHEN and CDR2 SYDVKM. This chain's CDR3 is CASSLRVAGGTDTQYF. The CDR3 DNA reads as TGTGCCAGCAGCCTCCGGGTAGCGGGAGGCACAGATACGCAGTATTTT. The variable domain in full, with the rest retrieved from reference TRBV28 and TRBJ2-3, is DVKVTQSSRYLVKRTGEKVFLECVQDMDHENMFWYRQDPGLGLRLIYFSYDVKMKEKGDIPEGYSVSREKKERFSLILESASTNQTSMYLCASSLRVAGGTDTQYFGPGTRLTVL.

This chain links TRBV7-6 with TRBJ2-2; D gene unclear. V was clipped by 2 bases and J by 6 bases, with 13 bases between them. This CDR3 spans 15 amino acids. The germline V gene has CDR1 SGHVS and CDR2 FNYEAQ. The chain's CDR3 is CASSLNEVAAGELFF. The CDR3 nucleotides are TGTGCCAGCAGCTTAAACGAGGTTGCGGCCGGGGAGCTGTTTTTT.

In its sample, this clone was seen a few times. V and J are TRBV28 and TRBJ1-1, with D hard to call. CDR1 and CDR2 (germline): MDHEN, SYDVKM. The length of the CDR3 is 14 residues. The V end was cut by 2 bases, the J end by 1 base, with 8 bases between. The CDR3 DNA reads as TGTGCCAGCAGTTTAAGACGGGGGAACACTGAAGCTTTCTTT. Its translation is CASSLRRGNTEAFF. The full variable domain, in which reference TRBV28 and TRBJ1-1 provide the parts outside the CDR3, is DVKVTQSSRYLVKRTGEKVFLECVQDMDHENMFWYRQDPGLGLRLIYFSYDVKMKEKGDIPEGYSVSREKKERFSLILESASTNQTSMYLCASSLRRGNTEAFFGQGTRLTVV.

CDR3 region: CASSDLPGGRTDTQYF. CDR3 DNA sequence: TGTGCCAGCAGTGATCTGCCGGGAGGGCGCACAGATACGCAGTATTTT. The V call is TRBV27, the J call TRBJ2-3, with 8 bases identical to TRBD2. Germline loops: CDR1 MNHEY, CDR2 SMNVEV (reference sequence). The trim removed 5 bases at V and 1 base at J, leaving 8 bases unmatched. This CDR3 has 16 amino acids.

A word on this clone: Additional DNA sequences in this sample encode the identical CDR3. The chain combines TRBV28 with TRBJ2-1; 11 nucleotides match TRBD2. The CDR3 is 15 amino acids. Trimming took 2 bases from V and 9 from J; bases not matched to a gene: 6. The germline gives CDR1 MDHEN, CDR2 SYDVKM. The CDR3, as DNA: TGTGCCAGCAGTTTAGGACTAGCGGGCGCCCCTGAGCAGTTCTTC. Protein: CASSLGLAGAPEQFF.

V is TRBV7-6 and J is TRBJ2-2, with D possibly matching TRBD2 (6 bases). The germline gives CDR1 SGHVS, CDR2 FNYEAQ. With 5 bases removed from V and 6 bases from J, the gap between germline ends came to 19 bases. This CDR3 spans 16 amino acids. This CDR3 reads CASSLELPGLAGELFF. The CDR3 region has the DNA TGTGCCAGCAGCCTAGAACTACCGGGACTTGCCGGGGAGCTGTTTTTT.

CDR3 sequence: CASSFSGGVNTGELFF. In DNA, the CDR3 is TGTGCCAGCAGCTTTTCAGGGGGAGTCAACACCGGGGAGCTGTTTTTT. The V gene is TRBV11-3, the J gene TRBJ2-2; TRBD1 matches 7 bases. Germline loops: CDR1 SGHNT, CDR2 YENEEA. The CDR3 runs 16 residues. Germline trimming cut 3 bases from V and 2 bases from J; bases unmatched to any gene: 6.

The chain recombines TRBV27 with TRBJ2-7; D may be TRBD1 (5 bases). With 7 bases removed from V and 4 bases from J, the gap between germline ends came to 23 bases. From germline, CDR1 is MNHEY and CDR2 SMNVEV (reference sequence). This CDR3 region has 16 residues. CDR3 loop: CASKARVQGGVYEQYF. The CDR3 nucleotides read TGTGCCAGCAAGGCCCGGGTCCAGGGTGGGGTTTACGAGCAGTACTTC.

J is TRBJ2-7 and V is TRBV5-1, with D perhaps given as TRBD1 or TRBD2 (5 bases each). Germline values: CDR1 SGHRS, CDR2 YFSETQ. The CDR3 is made up of 14 amino acids. V was clipped by 7 bases and J by 1 base, with 15 bases between them. The CDR3 here is CASSTGARSYEQYF. In DNA form, the CDR3 reads TGCGCCAGCTCTACCGGGGCCCGATCCTACGAGCAGTACTTC.

The genes are TRBV27 and TRBJ2-3; possibly TRBD2 for D (6 bases). Germline-derived CDR1 and CDR2 are MNHEY and SMNVEV (reference sequence). This CDR3 comprises 13 residues. V lost 4 bases to trimming and J lost 6 bases, with 11 bases between them. The CDR3 reads CASSWGTFDTQYF. The CDR3 bases are TGTGCCAGCAGTTGGGGGACTTTCGATACGCAGTATTTT.

The V and J genes are TRBV5-6 and TRBJ2-1; 8 bases are a match to TRBD2. Per germline, CDR1 SGHDT and CDR2 YYEEEE. V was clipped by 4 bases and J by 5 bases; unmatched bases: 11. There are 16 residues in the CDR3. The CDR3 spells CASSPGPGLGHNEQFF. The CDR3 DNA sequence: TGTGCCAGCAGCCCGGGTCCGGGACTAGGACACAATGAGCAGTTCTTC.

J is TRBJ2-5 and V is TRBV27; the D gene is possibly TRBD1 (6 bases). The CDR3 consists of 14 residues. Per germline, CDR1 MNHEY and CDR2 SMNVEV (reference sequence). Trimming pared 7 bases from V and 7 bases from J, leaving 19 bases between. The CDR3 coding sequence is TGTGCCAGCACCCCTGTGGGGGCAGGGGCGACCCAGTACTTC. Amino acids: CASTPVGAGATQYF.

The chain is built from TRBV27 and TRBJ1-1, with D tentatively TRBD1 (5 bases). Trimming removed 6 bases from V and 6 bases from J, with 14 bases in between. Germline lookup yields CDR1 MNHEY and CDR2 SMNVEV (reference sequence). CDR3 size: 13 residues. The CDR3 bases are TGTGCCAGCAGCCCGGACGGGACCCCTGAAGCTTTCTTT. Translated: CASSPDGTPEAFF.

The rearrangement uses TRBV7-8 and TRBJ2-7, with a tentative D call TRBD1 (6 bases). CDR3 length equals 13 residues. The germline CDR1 and CDR2 sequences are SGHVS and FQNEAQ. The V gene lost 4 bases and the J gene lost 3 bases, with 10 bases spanning the gap. CDR3 amino acids: CASSSKDSYEQYF. CDR3 nucleotides: TGTGCCAGCAGCTCCAAGGACAGCTACGAGCAGTACTTC.

In nucleotides, the CDR3 is TGTGCCAGCAGCTCTAAGACAAGGAGTTACGAGCAGTACTTC. It encodes CASSSKTRSYEQYF. V and J are TRBV7-9 and TRBJ2-7; D is ambiguous. The CDR3 sequence is 14 residues long. CDR1 SEHNR and CDR2 FQNEAQ come from the germline V gene (reference sequence). Trimming removed 4 bases at V and 4 bases at J, with 14 bases between. Supplemented by reference TRBV7-9 and TRBJ2-7, the full variable domain reads DTGVSQNPRHKITKRGQNVTFRCDPISEHNRLYWYRQTLGQGPEFLTYFQNEAQLEKSRLLSDRFSAERPKGSFSTLEIQRTEQGDSAMYLCASSSKTRSYEQYFGPGTRLTVT.

J is TRBJ1-1 and V is TRBV11-2; D may be TRBD1 (6 bases). The germline V gene has CDR1 SGHAT and CDR2 FQNNGV. Trimming left V 3 bases short and J 11 bases short, with 16 bases between. This CDR3 is 13 amino acids long. CDR3 bases: TGTGCCAGCAGCTTTCGGACAGAAGAAGTGGCTTTCTTT. It codes for CASSFRTEEVAFF.